These T cell receptor beta chains were read from a single sample in a study of blood T cells in healthy people across ages. MiXCR was run by TCRdb on the 5' RACE reads, yielding one entry per CDR3 protein. In the table there are 850,000 or so distinct CDR3 sequences, under 35% of which are singletons. The specimen sequenced was blood. These TCRs come from a woman aged 80 or over in good health. Both conserved end residues are part of each CDR3. A D gene is named only where the DNA matches it firmly. Expanded clones get a size class; other rows say once, few or many, or leave the size out.

J gene,V gene,clone size,D gene,CDR3 protein,CDR3 DNA
TRBJ2-1,TRBV19,few,TRBD2,CASSNLAGGLNEQFF,TGTGCCAGTAGTAATCTAGCGGGGGGCCTAAATGAGCAGTTCTTC
TRBJ1-2,TRBV5-6,NA,NA,CASSLRRVVWGYTF,TGTGCCAGCAGCTTGCGAAGGGTGGTGTGGGGCTACACCTTC
TRBJ2-1,TRBV14,NA,NA,CASSQVPGAYYNEQFF,TGTGCCAGCAGCCAAGTTCCGGGGGCCTACTACAATGAGCAGTTCTTC
TRBJ2-1,TRBV29-1,many,TRBD1,CSVRGQGSYNEQFF,TGCAGTGTCCGAGGACAGGGTTCCTACAATGAGCAGTTCTTC
TRBJ1-2,TRBV7-8,many,NA,CASSLVANNYGYTF,TGTGCCAGCAGCTTAGTGGCTAACAACTATGGCTACACCTTC
TRBJ2-6,TRBV30,NA,TRBD2,CAKAGGVLPNVLTF,TGTGCCAAGGCGGGGGGCGTTTTGCCCAACGTCCTGACTTTC
TRBJ1-2,TRBV7-2,many,NA,CASSERGGIGYTF,TGTGCCAGCAGCGAAAGGGGGGGCATTGGCTACACCTTC
TRBJ1-5,TRBV6-2/TRBV6-3,NA,NA,CASKDGNQPQHF,TGTGCCAGTAAGGACGGGAATCAGCCCCAGCATTTT
TRBJ2-3,TRBV7-9,NA,NA,CASSLPTSGERTQYF,TGTGCCAGCAGCTTACCGACATCCGGTGAGCGTACGCAGTATTTT
TRBJ1-5,TRBV6-5,few,NA,CASSYGEGGQPQHF,TGTGCCAGCAGTTACGGGGAGGGCGGTCAGCCCCAGCATTTT
TRBJ1-1,TRBV5-1,once,TRBD1,CASSRAGQGQNTGAFF,TGCGCCAGCAGCAGAGCGGGACAGGGACAAAACACTGGAGCTTTCTTT
TRBJ1-2,TRBV30,NA,NA,CAWSVLRVARGYTF,TGTGCCTGGAGTGTACTCAGGGTCGCCAGAGGCTACACCTTC
TRBJ2-1,TRBV5-8,many,NA,CASSQAQGYNEQFF,TGTGCCAGCAGCCAGGCACAGGGCTACAATGAGCAGTTCTTC
TRBJ2-7,TRBV9,many,NA,CASSASGTENEQYF,TGTGCCAGCAGCGCCTCCGGGACGGAAAACGAGCAGTACTTC
TRBJ2-7,TRBV7-2,many,TRBD1,CASRTGIHEQYF,TGTGCCAGCAGGACAGGGATCCACGAGCAGTACTTC
TRBJ1-4,TRBV6-1,NA,TRBD1,CASRDRAIATNEKLFF,TGTGCCAGCCGGGACAGGGCAATTGCAACTAATGAAAAACTGTTTTTT
TRBJ2-7,TRBV3-1,NA,TRBD1,CASSQTGDQYF,TGTGCCAGCAGCCAAACAGGGGACCAGTACTTC
TRBJ2-1,TRBV19,few,NA,CASMAWGTYNEQFF,TGTGCCAGTATGGCCTGGGGCACCTACAATGAGCAGTTCTTC
TRBJ2-7,TRBV7-2,many,NA,CASSCKNEQYF,TGTGCCAGCAGCTGCAAAAACGAGCAGTACTTC
TRBJ2-3,TRBV7-9,many,TRBD2,CASSPGTGGLAGVSDTQYF,TGTGCCAGCAGCCCCGGGACAGGGGGACTAGCGGGGGTCTCAGATACGCAGTATTTT
TRBJ2-2,TRBV4-2,NA,TRBD2,CASSQPTRGGRTGELFF,TGTGCCAGCAGCCAACCTACGCGGGGGGGCCGTACCGGGGAGCTGTTTTTT
TRBJ1-2,TRBV27,many,TRBD1,CASRPTGAYGYTF,TGTGCCAGCAGACCTACAGGGGCGTATGGCTACACCTTC
TRBJ2-1,TRBV5-1,many,TRBD1,CASSLQQGARLNEQFF,TGCGCCAGCAGCTTGCAACAGGGGGCAAGATTGAATGAGCAGTTCTTC
TRBJ1-1,TRBV24-1,NA,NA,CATSDPTSNTEAFF,TGTGCCACCAGTGACCCGACATCGAACACTGAAGCTTTCTTT
TRBJ2-3,TRBV15,many,TRBD2,CATSKGLAGDTDTQYF,TGTGCCACCAGCAAAGGACTAGCGGGGGACACAGATACGCAGTATTTT
TRBJ1-4,TRBV7-8,many,NA,CASSPLGLSWSPKKEKLFF,TGTGCCAGCAGCCCCTTAGGGTTGAGCTGGAGCCCCAAGAAGGAAAAACTGTTTTTT
TRBJ1-2,TRBV30,few,NA,CACKQGWEFISYTF,TGTGCCTGCAAACAGGGTTGGGAGTTCATCAGCTACACCTTC
TRBJ2-7,TRBV15,many,NA,CATSKYENYEQYF,TGTGCCACCAGCAAATACGAGAACTACGAGCAGTACTTC
TRBJ1-6,TRBV20-1,many,NA,CSAGVTLHF,TGCAGTGCTGGCGTCACCCTCCACTTT
TRBJ2-7,TRBV5-5,many,TRBD2,CASSLGLADLYEQYF,TGTGCCAGCAGTCTTGGACTAGCGGACCTCTACGAGCAGTACTTC
TRBJ1-1,TRBV18,NA,NA,CASSTQGGMNTEAFF,TGTGCCAGCTCTACCCAGGGTGGCATGAACACTGAAGCTTTCTTT
TRBJ2-7,TRBV30,NA,NA,CAWSVPRGGSYNEQYF,TGTGCCTGGAGTGTCCCCAGGGGTGGCTCCTACAATGAGCAGTACTTC
TRBJ2-1,TRBV29-1,many,NA,CSVRSSYNEQFF,TGCAGCGTTAGAAGCTCCTACAATGAGCAGTTCTTC
TRBJ2-3,TRBV20-1,NA,TRBD2,CSASTSGKTDTQYF,TGCAGTGCTTCGACTAGCGGTAAAACAGATACGCAGTATTTT